A selection of T cell receptor beta chains follows, all from one sample in a study of human CD8 memory T cell subsets. Each CDR3 protein gets one entry in TCRdb, which reprocessed the 5' RACE reads and gives no DNA. Its clone listing holds about 18,000 distinct CDR3 sequences. Specimen: CD8+ T cells from PBMCs. The receptors shown here come from a human donor in good health. The CDR3 runs from the conserved cysteine through the conserved F or W. The order of the fields is J gene, V gene, clone size, CDR3 protein. Only some rows state a clone size, as once, few, many or a class for expanded clones.

TRBJ2-7	TRBV7-9	.	CASSSPPGSEQYF
TRBJ2-1	TRBV24-1	.	CATGQSSYNEQFF
TRBJ2-5	TRBV12-3/TRBV12-4	.	CASSISGGAEKTQYF
TRBJ1-2	TRBV28	.	CASSFGVAGGDNGYTF
TRBJ2-1	TRBV5-6	.	CASSWADSYNEQFF
TRBJ2-1	TRBV6-4	.	CASSDGAGGLFF
TRBJ2-3	TRBV19	.	CASSEPTSHTQYF
TRBJ1-2	TRBV15	.	CATSGDSTGEMVYGYTF
TRBJ2-3	TRBV3-1	medium-sized	CASSQIAAGAGDTQYF
TRBJ2-5	TRBV5-8	.	CASSFRTEVETQYF
TRBJ1-5	TRBV15	.	CATSRDLTGGSNQPQHF